A selection of T cell receptor beta chains follows, all from one sample in a study of beta chain features in type 1 diabetes. Sequencing used immunoSEQ multiplex PCR; TCRdb keeps in-frame clones, though not all of them. This sample has more than 550,000 clones, with more than 12% found just once. The material sequenced was naive CD4+ T cells from blood. Every receptor here comes from a man aged 18 to 30 with type 1 diabetes. CDR3s include the opening cysteine and the closing phenylalanine or tryptophan. The D gene is left open where the match is weak. Size is omitted from some rows. Given values are once, few, many or a class for expanded clones.

d_gene: -
v_gene: TRBV19
abundance: -
j_gene: TRBJ2-5
CDR3nt: TGTGCCAGTGCTACGGACAGAGAAGAGACCCAGTACTTC
CDR3aa: CASATDREETQYF

d_gene: -
v_gene: TRBV30
abundance: few
j_gene: TRBJ1-6
CDR3nt: TGTGCCTGCAAAATCGCTGGGACACCCCTCCACTTT
CDR3aa: CACKIAGTPLHF

d_gene: -
v_gene: TRBV28
abundance: -
j_gene: TRBJ1-2
CDR3nt: TGTGCCAGCAGGTCGGGCTTGAGCTATGGCTACACCTTC
CDR3aa: CASRSGLSYGYTF

d_gene: TRBD2
v_gene: TRBV9
abundance: -
j_gene: TRBJ2-1
CDR3nt: TGTGCCAGCAGCCCCCGGACTAGCTTCGACAATGAGCAGTTCTTC
CDR3aa: CASSPRTSFDNEQFF

d_gene: TRBD1
v_gene: TRBV25-1
abundance: -
j_gene: TRBJ2-7
CDR3nt: TGTGCCAGCAGGGGACCCGGGACAGGGGGGTTCGGCGAGCAGTACTTC
CDR3aa: CASRGPGTGGFGEQYF

d_gene: -
v_gene: TRBV6-5
abundance: few
j_gene: TRBJ1-6
CDR3nt: TGTGCCAGCAGTTATTCCGGGCCGAATTCACCCCTCCACTTT
CDR3aa: CASSYSGPNSPLHF

d_gene: TRBD2
v_gene: TRBV29-1
abundance: -
j_gene: TRBJ2-5
CDR3nt: TGCAGCGTGGCTAGCGGGGTACAAGAGACCCAGTACTTC
CDR3aa: CSVASGVQETQYF

d_gene: -
v_gene: TRBV2
abundance: few
j_gene: TRBJ2-4
CDR3nt: TGTGCCAGCAGAGGAGAGAGCCACAAAAACATTCAGTACTTC
CDR3aa: CASRGESHKNIQYF

d_gene: TRBD2
v_gene: TRBV7-2
abundance: many
j_gene: TRBJ2-6
CDR3nt: TGTGCCAGCAGCCCGCTAGCGGGGGCTGGGGCCAACGTCCTGACTTTC
CDR3aa: CASSPLAGAGANVLTF

d_gene: -
v_gene: TRBV7-3
abundance: -
j_gene: TRBJ2-7
CDR3nt: TGTGCCAGCAGCTCGTTGGACAGCCGACGGCAGTACTTC
CDR3aa: CASSSLDSRRQYF

d_gene: TRBD1
v_gene: TRBV14
abundance: few
j_gene: TRBJ2-2
CDR3nt: TGTGCCAGCAGCCCAGATAGAGGACAGGGGGCCGGGGAGCTGTTTTTT
CDR3aa: CASSPDRGQGAGELFF

d_gene: TRBD1
v_gene: TRBV5-1
abundance: few
j_gene: TRBJ1-1
CDR3nt: TGCGCCAGCAGCACCGGACAGGGTGAAACTGAAGCTTTCTTT
CDR3aa: CASSTGQGETEAFF

d_gene: TRBD1
v_gene: TRBV23-1
abundance: few
j_gene: TRBJ1-2
CDR3nt: TGCGCCAGCAGTCAATTGGGACAGGGGAAGGGCTACACCTTC
CDR3aa: CASSQLGQGKGYTF

d_gene: TRBD1
v_gene: TRBV28
abundance: few
j_gene: TRBJ1-4
CDR3nt: TGTGCCAGCAGTCCGTGGACAGGTGGAAAACTGTTTTTT
CDR3aa: CASSPWTGGKLFF

d_gene: TRBD1
v_gene: TRBV9
abundance: -
j_gene: TRBJ1-1
CDR3nt: TGTGCCAGCAGCAGGGGACAGAAGAACACTGAAGCTTTCTTT
CDR3aa: CASSRGQKNTEAFF

d_gene: TRBD1
v_gene: TRBV2
abundance: -
j_gene: TRBJ2-5
CDR3nt: TGTGCCAGCAGTGTAGGGGGCGAGGAGACCCAGTACTTC
CDR3aa: CASSVGGEETQYF

d_gene: TRBD2
v_gene: TRBV5-4
abundance: -
j_gene: TRBJ2-5
CDR3nt: TGTGCCAGCAGCTCCCCTATCGCGGGGGGGCTGGAGACCCAGTACTTC
CDR3aa: CASSSPIAGGLETQYF

d_gene: TRBD1
v_gene: TRBV5-1
abundance: -
j_gene: TRBJ1-2
CDR3nt: TGCGCCAGCAGCAGGACAGGGGAAGTCTATGGCTACACCTTC
CDR3aa: CASSRTGEVYGYTF

d_gene: -
v_gene: TRBV28
abundance: -
j_gene: TRBJ1-2
CDR3nt: TGTGCCAGCAGTTTGGGGGGGACCCCTAACTATGGCTACACCTTC
CDR3aa: CASSLGGTPNYGYTF

d_gene: -
v_gene: TRBV9
abundance: -
j_gene: TRBJ1-2
CDR3nt: TGTGCCAGCAGCGTAGGAACAGGGAACTATGGCTACACCTTC
CDR3aa: CASSVGTGNYGYTF

d_gene: TRBD2
v_gene: TRBV9
abundance: few
j_gene: TRBJ2-1
CDR3nt: TGTGCCAGCAGCGTGTTGGGGACTAGAGCTGTTCATGAGCAGTTCTTC
CDR3aa: CASSVLGTRAVHEQFF

d_gene: -
v_gene: TRBV19
abundance: few
j_gene: TRBJ2-5
CDR3nt: TGTGCCAGTAGTACCACCGGGACACGAGAGACCCAGTACTTC
CDR3aa: CASSTTGTRETQYF

d_gene: -
v_gene: TRBV5-1
abundance: few
j_gene: TRBJ2-4
CDR3nt: TGCGCCAGCAGCTTGGCGACAGTACAAGCCAAAAACATTCAGTACTTC
CDR3aa: CASSLATVQAKNIQYF

d_gene: TRBD1
v_gene: TRBV5-1
abundance: -
j_gene: TRBJ1-1
CDR3nt: TGCGCCAGCAGGCCTTCCGGGACAGGGTACACTGAAGCTTTCTTT
CDR3aa: CASRPSGTGYTEAFF

d_gene: -
v_gene: TRBV5-4
abundance: -
j_gene: TRBJ2-3
CDR3nt: TGTGCCAGCAGTCGACAGTCTAGCACAGATACGCAGTATTTT
CDR3aa: CASSRQSSTDTQYF

d_gene: -
v_gene: TRBV9
abundance: few
j_gene: TRBJ2-3
CDR3nt: TGTGCCAGCAGCGTAGTTCAGAAAAGCACAGATACGCAGTATTTT
CDR3aa: CASSVVQKSTDTQYF

d_gene: -
v_gene: TRBV7-9
abundance: -
j_gene: TRBJ2-3
CDR3nt: TGTGCCAGCAGCTTTGGGGAATGGACCGGCACAGATACGCAGTATTTT
CDR3aa: CASSFGEWTGTDTQYF

d_gene: -
v_gene: TRBV30
abundance: few
j_gene: TRBJ1-2
CDR3nt: TGTGCCTGGAGTGACAGGGCCCGTCTAGGCTACACCTTC
CDR3aa: CAWSDRARLGYTF